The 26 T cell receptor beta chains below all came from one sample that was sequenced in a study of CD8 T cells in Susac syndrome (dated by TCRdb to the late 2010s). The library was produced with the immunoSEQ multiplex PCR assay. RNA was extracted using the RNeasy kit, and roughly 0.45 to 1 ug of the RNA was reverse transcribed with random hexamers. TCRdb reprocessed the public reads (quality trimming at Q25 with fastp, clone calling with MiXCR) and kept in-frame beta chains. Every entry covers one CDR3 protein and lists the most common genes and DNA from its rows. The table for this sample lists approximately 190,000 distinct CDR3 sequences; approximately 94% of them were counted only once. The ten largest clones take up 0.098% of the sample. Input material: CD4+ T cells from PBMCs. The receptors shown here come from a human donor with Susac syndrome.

The DNA for the CDR3 is TGCGCCAGCAGCTTGCCGGGACAGATCTCTGGGGCCAACGTCCTGACTTTC. The encoded protein is CASSLPGQISGANVLTF. The chain is built from TRBV5-1 and TRBJ2-6; 7 bases agree with TRBD1. In germline, CDR1 is SGHRS, CDR2 YFSETQ. The CDR3 covers 17 residues. Losses at the gene ends were 1 base for V and 0 bases for J; bases not matched to a gene: 4.

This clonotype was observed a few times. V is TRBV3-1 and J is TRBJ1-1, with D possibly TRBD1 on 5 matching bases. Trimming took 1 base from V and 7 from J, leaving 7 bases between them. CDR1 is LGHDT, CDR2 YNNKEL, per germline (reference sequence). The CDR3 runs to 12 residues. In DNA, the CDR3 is TGTGCCAGCAGCCAAGGTCAGGGTGAAGCTTTCTTT. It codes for CASSQGQGEAFF.

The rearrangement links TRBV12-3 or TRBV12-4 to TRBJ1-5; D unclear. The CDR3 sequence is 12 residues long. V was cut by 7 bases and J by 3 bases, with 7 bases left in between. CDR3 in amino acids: CASKKFNQPQHF. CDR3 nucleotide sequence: TGTGCCAGCAAGAAGTTCAATCAGCCCCAGCATTTT.

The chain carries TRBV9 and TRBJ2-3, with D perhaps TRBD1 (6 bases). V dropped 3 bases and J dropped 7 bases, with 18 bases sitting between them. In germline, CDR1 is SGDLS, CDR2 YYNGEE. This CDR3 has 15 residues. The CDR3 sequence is CASSEGGNARNTQYF. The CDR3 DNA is TGTGCCAGCAGCGAAGGGGGAAACGCACGCAATACGCAGTATTTT.

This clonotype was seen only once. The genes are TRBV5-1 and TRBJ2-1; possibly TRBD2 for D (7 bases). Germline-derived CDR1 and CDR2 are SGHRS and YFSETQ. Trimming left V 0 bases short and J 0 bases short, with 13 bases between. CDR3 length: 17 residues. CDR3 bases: TGCGCCAGCAGCTTGGGCGGGGGCCTCCCCTCCTACAATGAGCAGTTCTTC. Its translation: CASSLGGGLPSYNEQFF.

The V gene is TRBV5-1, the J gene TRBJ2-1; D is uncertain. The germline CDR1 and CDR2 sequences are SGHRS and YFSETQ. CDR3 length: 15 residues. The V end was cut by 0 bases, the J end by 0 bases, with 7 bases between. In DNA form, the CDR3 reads TGCGCCAGCAGCTTGGACAGTCCCTCCTACAATGAGCAGTTCTTC. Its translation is CASSLDSPSYNEQFF.

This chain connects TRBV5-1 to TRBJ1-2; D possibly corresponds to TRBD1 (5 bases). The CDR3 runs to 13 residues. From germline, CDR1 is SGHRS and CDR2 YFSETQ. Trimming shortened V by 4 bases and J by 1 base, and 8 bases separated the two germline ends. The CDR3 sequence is CASSRDGNYGYTF. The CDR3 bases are TGCGCCAGCAGCAGGGACGGTAACTATGGCTACACCTTC.

The CDR3 loop is CAWSPWDRTKPLELFF. The CDR3 DNA sequence: TGTGCCTGGAGTCCCTGGGACAGGACTAAACCCCTGGAGCTGTTTTTT. The chain uses TRBV30 and TRBJ2-2, with 8 positions matching TRBD1. CDR1 is GTSNPN, CDR2 SVGIG, per germline (reference sequence). The CDR3 extends over 16 amino acids. V was clipped by 2 bases and J by 10 bases; unmatched bases: 15.

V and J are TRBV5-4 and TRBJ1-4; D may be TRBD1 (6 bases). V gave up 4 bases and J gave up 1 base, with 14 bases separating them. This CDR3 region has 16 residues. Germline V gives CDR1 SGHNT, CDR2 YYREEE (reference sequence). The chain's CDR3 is CASSPGRGGTNEKLFF. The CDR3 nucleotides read TGTGCCAGCAGCCCGGGAAGAGGGGGAACTAATGAAAAACTGTTTTTT.

The CDR3 protein is CSVADTSGGPYNEQFF. The CDR3 bases are TGCAGCGTTGCCGATACTAGCGGGGGACCCTACAATGAGCAGTTCTTC. The gene calls are TRBV29-1 and TRBJ2-1; TRBD2 matches at 11 bases. J was trimmed by 2 bases and V by 4 bases; bases with no gene match: 7. The CDR3 has 16 residues. Germline V gene sequence: CDR1 SQVTM, CDR2 ANQGSEA.

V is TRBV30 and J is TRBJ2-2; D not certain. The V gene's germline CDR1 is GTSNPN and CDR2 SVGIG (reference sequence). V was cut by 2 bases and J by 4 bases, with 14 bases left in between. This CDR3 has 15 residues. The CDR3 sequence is CAWSPKSTGTGELFF. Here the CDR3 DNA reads TGTGCCTGGAGTCCGAAATCCACGGGCACCGGGGAGCTGTTTTTT.

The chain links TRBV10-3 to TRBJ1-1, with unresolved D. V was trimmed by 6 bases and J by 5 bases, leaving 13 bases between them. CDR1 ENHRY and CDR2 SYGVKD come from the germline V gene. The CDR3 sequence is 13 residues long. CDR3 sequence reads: CAISLSGVTEAFF. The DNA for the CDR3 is TGTGCCATCAGCCTATCTGGGGTTACTGAAGCTTTCTTT.

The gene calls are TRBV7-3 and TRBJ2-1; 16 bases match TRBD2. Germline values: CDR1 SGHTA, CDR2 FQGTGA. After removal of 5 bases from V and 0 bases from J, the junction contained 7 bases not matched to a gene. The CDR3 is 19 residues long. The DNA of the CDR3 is TGTGCCAGCAGCCCCCTGGGACTAGCGGGGGGGAGCTCCTACAATGAGCAGTTCTTC. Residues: CASSPLGLAGGSSYNEQFF.

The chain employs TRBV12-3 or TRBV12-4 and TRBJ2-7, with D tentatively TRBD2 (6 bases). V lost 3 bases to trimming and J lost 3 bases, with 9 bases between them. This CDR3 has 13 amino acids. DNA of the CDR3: TGTGCCAGCAGTTTGCTAGCGTACTACGAGCAGTACTTC. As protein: CASSLLAYYEQYF.

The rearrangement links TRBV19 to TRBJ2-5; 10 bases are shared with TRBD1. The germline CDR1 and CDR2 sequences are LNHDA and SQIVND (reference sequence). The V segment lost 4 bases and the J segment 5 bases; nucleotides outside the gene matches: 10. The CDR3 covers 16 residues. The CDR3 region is CASSTPGTGVQETQYF. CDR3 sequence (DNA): TGTGCCAGTAGTACCCCCGGGACAGGGGTCCAGGAGACCCAGTACTTC.

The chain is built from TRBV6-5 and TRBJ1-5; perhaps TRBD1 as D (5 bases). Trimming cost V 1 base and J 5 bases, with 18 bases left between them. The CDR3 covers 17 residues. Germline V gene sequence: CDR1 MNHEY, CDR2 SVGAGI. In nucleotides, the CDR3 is TGTGCCAGCAGTTACTGGGGAACGGGTACGGGGCATCAGCCCCAGCATTTT. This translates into CASSYWGTGTGHQPQHF.

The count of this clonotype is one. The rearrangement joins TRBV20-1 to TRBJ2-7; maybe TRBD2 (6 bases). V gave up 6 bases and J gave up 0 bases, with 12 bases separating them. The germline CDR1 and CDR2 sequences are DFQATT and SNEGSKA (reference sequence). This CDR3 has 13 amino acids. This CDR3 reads CSAVSGSSYEQYF. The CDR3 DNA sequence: TGCAGTGCCGTTAGCGGAAGCTCCTACGAGCAGTACTTC.

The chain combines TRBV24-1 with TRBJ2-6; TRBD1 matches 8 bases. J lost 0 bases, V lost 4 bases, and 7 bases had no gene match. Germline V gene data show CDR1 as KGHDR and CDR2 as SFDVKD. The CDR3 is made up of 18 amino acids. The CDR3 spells CATSDRGRSISGANVLTF. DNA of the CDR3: TGTGCCACCAGTGACAGGGGGCGTTCAATCTCTGGGGCCAACGTCCTGACTTTC.

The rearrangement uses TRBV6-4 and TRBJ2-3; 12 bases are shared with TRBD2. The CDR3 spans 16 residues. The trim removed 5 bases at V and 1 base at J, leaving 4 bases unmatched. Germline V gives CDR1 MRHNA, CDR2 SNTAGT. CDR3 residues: CASSRRTSGGTDTQYF. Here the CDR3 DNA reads TGTGCCAGCAGTAGGAGGACTAGCGGGGGCACAGATACGCAGTATTTT.

The CDR3 DNA reads as TGTGCCAGCAGCTTAGAACAGAGCACTGAAGCTTTCTTT. Its protein is CASSLEQSTEAFF. The genes are TRBV11-3 and TRBJ1-1; D call uncertain. Germline V gene sequence: CDR1 SGHNT, CDR2 YENEEA. This CDR3 is 13 amino acids long. V was cut by 0 bases and J by 4 bases, with 6 bases left in between.

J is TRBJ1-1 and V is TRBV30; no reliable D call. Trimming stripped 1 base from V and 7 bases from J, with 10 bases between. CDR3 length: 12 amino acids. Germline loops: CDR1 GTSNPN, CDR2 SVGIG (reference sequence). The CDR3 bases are TGTGCCTGGAGTGAGGATTTGGGTGAAGCTTTCTTT. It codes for CAWSEDLGEAFF.

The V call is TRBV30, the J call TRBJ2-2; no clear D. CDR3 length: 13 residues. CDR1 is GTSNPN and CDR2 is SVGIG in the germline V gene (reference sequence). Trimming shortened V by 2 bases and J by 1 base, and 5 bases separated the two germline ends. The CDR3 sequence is CAWSSQNTGELFF. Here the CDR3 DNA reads TGTGCCTGGAGTAGCCAGAACACCGGGGAGCTGTTTTTT. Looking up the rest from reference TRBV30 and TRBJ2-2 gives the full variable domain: SQTIHQWPATLVQPVGSPLSLECTVEGTSNPNLYWYRQAAGRGLQLLFYSVGIGQISSEVPQNLSASRPQDRQFILSSKKLLLSDSGFYLCAWSSQNTGELFFGEGSRLTVL.

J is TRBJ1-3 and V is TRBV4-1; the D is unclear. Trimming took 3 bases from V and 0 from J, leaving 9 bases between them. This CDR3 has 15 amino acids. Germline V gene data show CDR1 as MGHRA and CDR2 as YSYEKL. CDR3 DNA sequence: TGCGCCAGCAGCCAGCCTGATAGCTCTGGAAACACCATATATTTT. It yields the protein CASSQPDSSGNTIYF.

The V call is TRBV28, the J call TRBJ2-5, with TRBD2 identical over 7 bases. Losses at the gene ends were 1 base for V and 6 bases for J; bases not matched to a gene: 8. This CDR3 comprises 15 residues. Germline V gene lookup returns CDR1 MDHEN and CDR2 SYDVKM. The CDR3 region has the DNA TGTGCCAGCAGTTTATCGCTAGCGGAACGAAAGACCCAGTACTTC. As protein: CASSLSLAERKTQYF.

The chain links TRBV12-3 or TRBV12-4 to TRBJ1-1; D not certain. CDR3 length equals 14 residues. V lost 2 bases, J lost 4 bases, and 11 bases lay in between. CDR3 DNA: TGTGCCAGCAGTTTATTCAGGCGGGGCACTGAAGCTTTCTTT. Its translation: CASSLFRRGTEAFF.

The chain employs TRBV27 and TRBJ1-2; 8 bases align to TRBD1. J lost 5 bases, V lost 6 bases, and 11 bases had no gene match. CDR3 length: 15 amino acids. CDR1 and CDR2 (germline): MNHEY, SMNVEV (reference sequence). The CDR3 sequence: CASSLVGQGSYGYTF. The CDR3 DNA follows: TGTGCCAGCAGCTTGGTAGGACAGGGATCTTATGGCTACACCTTC.